These T cell receptor beta chains were read from a single sample in a study of cytomegalovirus exposure and HLA in healthy donors. Assay: immunoSEQ multiplex PCR; the TCRdb copy retains only in-frame clones and omits some. The sample has tens of thousands of clones; around nine tenths are singletons. Sequenced sample: PBMCs. Every receptor here comes from a woman aged 18-29 years in good health and CMV-seropositive. CDR3s include the opening cysteine and the closing phenylalanine or tryptophan. A D gene is named only where the DNA matches it firmly. The size of a clone is reported for some rows only, either as once, few or many, or as a class for expanded clones.

CDR3nt,CDR3aa,abundance,len,j_gene,v_gene,d_gene
TGTGCCAGCAGTTGGGCCTATCAGCCCCAGCATTTT,CASSWAYQPQHF,-,12,TRBJ1-5,TRBV28,-
TGTGCCAACCGGGGACAGGTGGGGAGCGAGCAGTTCTTC,CANRGQVGSEQFF,-,13,TRBJ2-1,TRBV6-6,TRBD1
TGTGCCAGCACCGACAACGAGGGGGCGGTTGAAGCTTTCTTT,CASTDNEGAVEAFF,-,14,TRBJ1-1,TRBV2,TRBD1
TGTGCCAGCAGCGTCCCCGGGGGGGAGGCTGAAGCTTTCTTT,CASSVPGGEAEAFF,-,14,TRBJ1-1,TRBV5-4,-
TGTGCCAGCAGTGACTCGTGGGGCCAAACTAATGAAAAACTGTTTTTT,CASSDSWGQTNEKLFF,-,16,TRBJ1-4,TRBV6-4,-
TGTGCCAGCAGCTTGTACTCCGGGACAGGGAACGAGCAGTACTTC,CASSLYSGTGNEQYF,-,15,TRBJ2-7,TRBV13,TRBD1
TGTGCCAGCAGCCGCCGGGGTACCTACAATGAGCAGTTCTTC,CASSRRGTYNEQFF,-,14,TRBJ2-1,TRBV11-2,-
TGTGCCAGCACCCGGACAGGGGATGAAAAACTGTTTTTT,CASTRTGDEKLFF,once,13,TRBJ1-4,TRBV27,TRBD1
TGTGCCAGCAAGCTAGTTGGTATCGGCGGGGGGCATACTGAAGCTTTCTTT,CASKLVGIGGGHTEAFF,-,17,TRBJ1-1,TRBV27,-
TGTGCCAGCAGTTTTAGCTCCCCCTGGGAGACCCAGTACTTC,CASSFSSPWETQYF,-,14,TRBJ2-5,TRBV27,-
TGTGCCAGCAGGTATGCCGGGCCTAGCATTTCCTACGAGCAGTACTTC,CASRYAGPSISYEQYF,-,16,TRBJ2-7,TRBV27,-
TGTGCCAGCAGTGCTAGCGGGACAGGGGCCTACGAGCAGTACTTC,CASSASGTGAYEQYF,-,15,TRBJ2-7,TRBV6-1,-
TGTGCCAGCACCGACGGCAGGGACACCGGGGAGCTGTTTTTT,CASTDGRDTGELFF,-,14,TRBJ2-2,TRBV6-5,-
TGTGCCAGCAGTTACTCGGAGGGCGCGGTCCCCACTTTCTTT,CASSYSEGAVPTFF,-,14,TRBJ1-1,TRBV6-5,-
TGTGCCAGCAGTGGTCGGGGGGGATATTACGAGCAGTACTTC,CASSGRGGYYEQYF,-,14,TRBJ2-7,TRBV6-1,TRBD2
TGCGCCAGCAGCTTGGCCGGGGGGAAGGACTTCTACAATGAGCAGTTCTTC,CASSLAGGKDFYNEQFF,-,17,TRBJ2-1,TRBV5-1,TRBD2